The T cell receptor beta chain under discussion was sequenced for a study of cytomegalovirus exposure and HLA in healthy donors. In the PCR, 60 Vbeta and 13 Jbeta primers were used. Original processing notes: Counted up in a later analysis, unique TCR beta chains came to some 72 million, with around 10 million shared. Data came from immunoSEQ multiplex PCR; TCRdb stores just in-frame clones and leaves some out. V and J calls and clone size are copied from that table; D and trimming were computed from the DNA. The table shows around 150,000 clones, with approximately 83% occurring only once. The CDR3 spans 13 residues. Looked up from germline, CDR1 is SGDLS and CDR2 is YYNGEE. Deletions cut 0 bases from V and 6 bases from J, with 9 bases between. Points on this clone: Its cognate antigen is unknown.

The study, taken as a whole, reports: The analysis excluded some indistinguishable V segments, including TRBV6-2 and TRBV6-3. TCR beta chain V- and J-gene trimming was linked, in a later analysis, to a missense variant in DCLRE1C.

Sequencing was performed on PBMCs. The rearrangement uses TRBV9 and TRBJ1-1, with D unresolved. This TCR was sampled from a man between 18 and 35 years old in good health and CMV-seropositive. CDR3 nucleotide sequence: TGTGCCAGCAGCGTAGTAAGTACTTCTGAAGCTTTCTTT. Encoded protein: CASSVVSTSEAFF.